What follows are 17 T cell receptor beta chains derived from one specimen sequenced in a study of response to subunit inactivated influenza vaccine. MiXCR was run by TCRdb on the RT-PCR reads, yielding one entry per CDR3 protein. The repertoire includes 500,000 to 550,000 distinct CDR3 sequences, less than 8% of them detected once, and 10% to 15% sits in the top ten. Material: PBMCs from blood, obtained less than 30 months after vaccination. The source of these receptors is a man between 50 and 75 years old who received an inactivated influenza vaccine.

A few counts support this clonotype. The chain is built from TRBV4-2 and TRBJ2-7; unclear D gene. Germline V gives CDR1 LGHNA, CDR2 YNFKEQ. The germline V and J ends were trimmed by 0 bases and 2 bases, with 17 bases remaining between them. The CDR3 spans 17 residues. Here the CDR3 DNA reads TGTGCCAGCAGCCAAGATTCCCTCGGCAGGATGCCCTACGAGCAGTACTTC. Translation gives CASSQDSLGRMPYEQYF.

The V call is TRBV18, the J call TRBJ1-1; D gene unclear. V was pared by 1 base and J by 1 base, with 10 bases between. The length of the CDR3 is 15 residues. Germline CDR1 is KGHSH and CDR2 is LQKENI. DNA of the CDR3: TGTGCCAGCTCACCACGTGCGCGAGGGAACACTGAAGCTTTCTTT. Translating gives CASSPRARGNTEAFF.

The chain is built from TRBV4-2 and TRBJ1-1; D is unclear. The CDR3 is made up of 15 amino acids. Germline-derived CDR1 and CDR2 are LGHNA and YNFKEQ. V was clipped by 3 bases and J by 6 bases, with 17 bases between them. The CDR3 protein is CASSQIPEGGPEAFF. The CDR3 coding sequence is TGTGCCAGCAGCCAGATCCCAGAGGGAGGCCCTGAAGCTTTCTTT.

The chain joins TRBV10-3 to TRBJ1-1; 12 bases are a match to TRBD1. Germline CDR1 ENHRY, CDR2 SYGVKD. V shed 0 bases and J 9 bases; nucleotides not matched to a gene: 8. This CDR3 comprises 16 residues. The CDR3 protein is CAISESPGTGGAQAFF. The CDR3 region has the DNA TGTGCCATCAGTGAGTCTCCCGGGACAGGGGGCGCCCAAGCTTTCTTT.

This clonotype was recorded at least ten times. J is TRBJ2-1 and V is TRBV12-3 or TRBV12-4, with 7 positions matching TRBD1. The CDR3 has 18 amino acids. J gave up 8 bases and V 3 bases, and 19 bases lay outside the gene matches. CDR3 amino acids: CASSFPGIQGTLGDEQFF. CDR3 bases: TGTGCCAGCAGTTTTCCTGGGATACAGGGGACCCTCGGCGATGAGCAGTTCTTC.

The V and J genes are TRBV11-3 and TRBJ2-5, with D possibly being TRBD2 (6 bases). Germline V gene sequence: CDR1 SGHNT, CDR2 YENEEA. Deletions cut 3 bases from V and 5 bases from J, with 22 bases between. There are 17 residues in the CDR3. The CDR3 loop reads CASSLGNNPTSLETQYF. Here the CDR3 DNA reads TGTGCCAGCAGCTTGGGGAATAACCCCACTAGCTTGGAGACCCAGTACTTC.

This clonotype was counted a few times. This chain uses TRBV20-1 with TRBJ2-5; TRBD1 or TRBD2 may be the D gene (6 bases each). Trimming pared 7 bases from V and 0 bases from J, leaving 12 bases between. Germline CDR1 DFQATT, CDR2 SNEGSKA (reference sequence). This CDR3 is 13 amino acids long. CDR3 protein: CSGTRGHQETQYF. The CDR3 nucleotides read TGCAGTGGGACTCGGGGGCACCAAGAGACCCAGTACTTC.

The table lists this clonotype with a few counts. The CDR3 loop reads CSASWSRYNEQFF. The CDR3 DNA reads as TGCAGTGCTAGTTGGTCGAGGTACAATGAGCAGTTCTTC. The chain is built from TRBV20-1 and TRBJ2-1; D ambiguous. CDR3 length equals 13 residues. The V gene's germline CDR1 is DFQATT and CDR2 SNEGSKA (reference sequence). V lost 3 bases to trimming and J lost 4 bases, with 10 bases between them.

This clonotype has at least ten counts. The chain is built from TRBV2 and TRBJ1-6; D perhaps matches TRBD1 (6 bases). The length of the CDR3 is 15 residues. Germline assignment: CDR1 SNHLY and CDR2 FYNNEI. Between the trimmed V and J ends, which lost 4 bases and 9 bases, there was a span of 16 bases. The CDR3 sequence: CASSGRLRGGSPLHF. The DNA for the CDR3 is TGTGCCAGCAGTGGAAGACTTAGAGGGGGTTCACCCCTCCACTTT. The entire variable domain, with the rest obtained from reference TRBV2 and TRBJ1-6, is as follows: EPEVTQTPSHQVTQMGQEVILRCVPISNHLYFYWYRQILGQKVEFLVSFYNNEISEKSEIFDDQFSVERPDGSNFTLKIRSTKLEDSAMYFCASSGRLRGGSPLHFGNGTRLTVT.

This clonotype was seen many times. This chain joins TRBV5-4 and TRBJ2-5; a possible D gene is TRBD2 (6 bases). The germline V gene has CDR1 SGHNT and CDR2 YYREEE (reference sequence). The CDR3 consists of 14 residues. Trimming removed 6 bases from V and 4 bases from J, with 16 bases in between. The CDR3 nucleotides read TGTGCCAGCACCCGAGAGGGAGGCCGAGAGACCCAGTACTTC. Translating it yields CASTREGGRETQYF.

The chain combines TRBV7-2 with TRBJ2-3, with D maybe TRBD2 (5 bases). The CDR3 length is 16 residues. Germline assignment: CDR1 SGHTA and CDR2 FQGNSA. V lost 4 bases and J lost 0, with 14 bases in between. DNA of the CDR3: TGTGCCAGCAGCTCCAGGCGGGCGGGCAGCACAGATACGCAGTATTTT. This gives the protein CASSSRRAGSTDTQYF.

This clonotype has only a few counts. V and J are TRBV4-2 and TRBJ2-7; maybe TRBD1 (5 bases). Germline V gene sequence: CDR1 LGHNA, CDR2 YNFKEQ. V lost 0 bases to trimming and J lost 2 bases, with 14 bases between them. The CDR3 has 16 residues. The CDR3 spells CASSQEVPGPTYEQYF. CDR3 bases: TGTGCCAGCAGCCAAGAAGTCCCAGGGCCAACCTACGAGCAGTACTTC.

This clonotype was seen only a few times. V and J are TRBV12-3 or TRBV12-4 and TRBJ2-7; the D is unclear. The CDR3 loop spans 14 amino acids. V dropped 5 bases and J dropped 1 base, with 12 bases sitting between them. CDR3 nucleotides: TGTGCCAGCAGTCCGGCGGACGGTTCCTACGAGCAGTACTTC. Protein product: CASSPADGSYEQYF.

The table lists this clonotype with a few counts. The chain employs TRBV7-9 and TRBJ1-5; D might be TRBD1 (6 bases). The CDR3 extends over 14 amino acids. V dropped 4 bases and J dropped 12 bases, with 19 bases sitting between them. CDR1 SEHNR and CDR2 FQNEAQ come from the germline V gene (reference sequence). In DNA form, the CDR3 reads TGTGCCAGCAGCTCTACAGGGTCCGCATTCTTCCAGCATTTT. Translated, it gives CASSSTGSAFFQHF.

This clonotype was found a few times. The chain has TRBV6-5 and TRBJ1-5, with 8 bases matching TRBD1. Germline CDR1 MNHEY, CDR2 SVGAGI. The V segment lost 8 bases and the J segment 9 bases; nucleotides outside the gene matches: 6. The CDR3 contains 12 residues. The CDR3 DNA is TGTGCCAGCCGGACAGGGCGAGGGCCCCAGCATTTT. It codes for CASRTGRGPQHF.

This sequence joins TRBV10-3 and TRBJ1-6; 10 bases match TRBD1. Trimming at V came to 0 bases and at J to 3 bases, leaving 17 bases not matched to a gene. CDR1 is ENHRY and CDR2 is SYGVKD in the germline V gene. The CDR3 is made up of 22 amino acids. As DNA, the CDR3 is TGTGCCATCAGTGAGTCATATGGGCTCGGGACAGGGGCGAAGGTCTATAATTCACCCCTCCACTTT. Translated: CAISESYGLGTGAKVYNSPLHF.

This clonotype was picked up a small number of times. CDR3 DNA: TGCGCCAGCAGCCAAAGGAGAGACAGGGGGCAAGAGACCCAGTACTTC. Translation gives CASSQRRDRGQETQYF. The rearrangement links TRBV4-1 to TRBJ2-5, with 9 bases that match TRBD1. The J segment lost 2 bases and the V segment lost 2 bases, leaving 6 bases of the junction unmatched. Per germline, CDR1 MGHRA and CDR2 YSYEKL. CDR3 length: 16 residues.